This T cell receptor (beta chain) originates from a study of shared clonotypes between healthy human individuals. Germline V gene lookup returns CDR1 SGHDT and CDR2 YYEEEE. This CDR3 is 16 amino acids long. Trimming cost V 1 base and J 6 bases, with 16 bases left between them. Assay runs were performed at deep level. The table came from immunoSEQ multiplex PCR; TCRdb's copy has only in-frame clones and leaves some out. This table holds fewer than 130,000 clones, 65% to 75% found once. The chain joins TRBV5-6 to TRBJ2-2; D possibly uses TRBD1 or TRBD2 (5 bases each). The TCR originated in a woman younger than 45 in good health. Specimen: memory CD8+ T cells sorted from blood. The subset was: CD45RO+ cells pooled with CCR7-negative TemRA cells. CDR3 nucleotides: TGTGCCAGCAGCTTGAATCCCGGGGCTGGCGCCGGGGAGCTGTTTTTT. The encoded protein is CASSLNPGAGAGELFF.